Each of the 5 T cell receptor beta chains below was sequenced from the same sample in a study of T cell responses to AZD1222 COVID-19 vaccine. Using immunoSEQ multiplex PCR, the repertoire was profiled, and TCRdb retains in-frame clones only, with some absent. The table includes 100,000 to 150,000 clones, approximately 91% detected once. Sequenced material: peripheral blood, taken 28 days after the second AZD1222 dose. These receptors came from an adult who received the AZD1222 COVID-19 vaccine.

This chain links TRBV18 with TRBJ2-1, with 8 positions matching TRBD2. CDR1 is KGHSH and CDR2 is LQKENI in the germline V gene. The CDR3 totals 15 residues. After removal of 1 base from V and 5 bases from J, the junction contained 4 bases not matched to a gene. CDR3 in amino acids: CASSPRGRPHNEQFF. In DNA, the CDR3 is TGTGCCAGCTCACCACGCGGGAGGCCCCACAATGAGCAGTTCTTC.

The chain uses TRBV12-5 and TRBJ1-2; D is possibly TRBD1 (5 bases). Germline V CDR1 and CDR2: LGHNT, FRNRAP. Trimming left V 6 bases short and J 1 base short, with 18 bases between. CDR3 length: 16 residues. The CDR3, as DNA: TGTGCTAGTGGCCTCGCCCGACAGAAACATAACTATGGCTACACCTTC. Encoded protein: CASGLARQKHNYGYTF.

The chain uses TRBV24-1 and TRBJ2-1; the D call may be TRBD1 or TRBD2 (5 bases each). V was cut by 7 bases and J by 6 bases, with 15 bases left in between. This CDR3 spans 14 amino acids. CDR1 and CDR2 from the germline V gene are KGHDR and SFDVKD. As DNA, the CDR3 is TGTGCCACCAGCGGGACGGAGACCGGCAATGAGCAGTTCTTC. It codes for CATSGTETGNEQFF.

This rearrangement joins TRBV5-1 to TRBJ2-6; D is undetermined. Germline V lookup: CDR1 SGHRS, CDR2 YFSETQ. V was shortened by 4 bases and J by 0 bases, with 5 bases between the two germline ends. CDR3 length: 14 amino acids. CDR3 sequence reads: CASSVPSGANVLTF. The CDR3 nucleotides are TGCGCCAGCAGCGTTCCCTCTGGGGCCAACGTCCTGACTTTC. Complete variable domain (other parts from reference TRBV5-1 and TRBJ2-6): KAGVTQTPRYLIKTRGQQVTLSCSPISGHRSVSWYQQTPGQGLQFLFEYFSETQRNKGNFPGRFSGRQFSNSRSEMNVSTLELGDSALYLCASSVPSGANVLTFGAGSRLTVL.

The genes are TRBV27 and TRBJ2-7; tentatively, D is TRBD1 (5 bases). V lost 1 base to trimming and J lost 2 bases, with 9 bases between them. The CDR3 is made up of 14 amino acids. The V gene's germline CDR1 is MNHEY and CDR2 SMNVEV (reference sequence). CDR3 in DNA: TGTGCCAGCAGTTTATTCGGACAACCCTACGAGCAGTACTTC. Translating it yields CASSLFGQPYEQYF.